Sequencing of this T cell receptor beta chain was carried out in a study of cytomegalovirus exposure and HLA in healthy donors. 60 Vbeta and 13 Jbeta primers were used in PCR. TCRdb keeps only in-frame clones here, not all; method: immunoSEQ multiplex PCR. Altogether roughly 100,000 clones are present, more than 65% being singletons, with the ten largest covering about a tenth. V gave up 4 bases and J gave up 4 bases; unmatched junction bases: 7. The CDR3 sequence is 14 residues long. Germline CDR1 is SGHNT and CDR2 is YYREEE (reference sequence). The sequenced sample consisted of PBMCs. This clonotype was sampled from a young woman in good health and CMV-seropositive. The chain couples TRBV5-4 to TRBJ2-7; 8 positions agree with TRBD1. This CDR3 reads CASSMGRGQYEQYF. CDR3 in DNA: TGTGCCAGCAGCATGGGCAGGGGGCAATACGAGCAGTACTTC.